Listed below are T cell receptor beta chains from one sample, sequenced in a study of T cells in Graves' hyperthyroidism and ophthalmopathy. Via MiXCR, TCRdb re-called the multiplex PCR reads, giving one row per CDR3 protein. This sample yields 500,000 to 550,000 distinct CDR3 sequences, of which about 20% are seen a single time; around 50% belongs to the top ten. The sample comprised blood. All receptors come from a man in his forties with Graves' ophthalmopathy. The CDR3 runs from the conserved cysteine through the conserved F or W. D genes are given only for firm matches. Not all rows give a size; the values are once, few, many and, for expanded clones, a class.

>TRBJ2-3|TRBD2|many|19|TRBV12-3/TRBV12-4
CASSSVLAGDLPSTDTQYF
TGTGCCAGCAGTTCCGTACTAGCGGGAGACCTTCCTAGCACAGATACGCAGTATTTT
>TRBJ2-7|TRBD1|few|17|TRBV7-9
CASSGDRLSPIEYEQYF
TGTGCCAGCAGCGGGGACAGGTTATCCCCTATCGAGTACGAGCAGTACTTC
>TRBJ2-3|NA|few|17|TRBV6-2/TRBV6-3
CASSYPAAGTYTDTQYF
TGTGCCAGCAGTTATCCGGCGGCAGGGACTTACACAGATACGCAGTATTTT
>TRBJ2-7|NA|many|14|TRBV6-5
CASSYSIPPYEQYF
TGTGCCAGCAGTTACTCCATCCCTCCCTACGAGCAGTACTTC
>TRBJ2-6|TRBD1|NA|15|TRBV15
CATSRGQGVVNVLTF
TGTGCCACCAGCAGAGGACAGGGGGTCGTCAACGTCCTGACTTTC
>TRBJ2-3|TRBD2|many|16|TRBV12-3/TRBV12-4
CASTPLAGGSTDTQYF
TGTGCCAGCACTCCACTAGCGGGAGGGAGTACAGATACGCAGTATTTT
>TRBJ1-5|NA|many|13|TRBV30
CAWSPPGNQPQHF
TGTGCCTGGAGTCCCCCAGGCAATCAGCCCCAGCATTTT
>TRBJ2-3|NA|few|12|TRBV4-2
CASSPEANTQYF
TGTGCCAGCAGCCCGGAGGCTAATACGCAGTATTTT
>TRBJ1-1|TRBD1|few|15|TRBV11-2
CASSLGRDRVFPAFF
TGTGCCAGCAGCTTGGGACGGGACAGGGTTTTCCCAGCTTTCTTT
>TRBJ1-4|NA|few|12|TRBV2
CASKSGGEKLFF
TGTGCCAGCAAATCGGGAGGTGAAAAACTGTTTTTT
>TRBJ1-5|TRBD1|NA|14|TRBV6-1
CASQGGRYNQPQHF
TGTGCCAGCCAGGGGGGGCGATACAATCAGCCCCAGCATTTT
>TRBJ2-3|NA|many|15|TRBV2
CASSEGQGVSDTQYF
TGTGCCAGCAGTGAAGGGCAGGGCGTTAGTGATACGCAGTATTTT
>TRBJ2-1|NA|many|14|TRBV6-1
CASIETGRGNEQFF
TGTGCCAGCATTGAGACAGGGAGGGGTAATGAGCAGTTCTTC
>TRBJ2-3|TRBD2|many|17|TRBV20-1
CSASGLAGIDDTDTQYF
TGCAGTGCTAGTGGTCTAGCGGGGATAGATGACACAGATACGCAGTATTTT
>TRBJ2-1|NA|NA|15|TRBV15
CATSKRDPTYNEQFF
TGTGCCACCAGCAAACGGGACCCTACCTACAATGAGCAGTTCTTC
>TRBJ2-1|NA|NA|13|TRBV19
CASSWQGRTEQFF
TGTGCCAGTAGCTGGCAGGGGCGTACTGAGCAGTTCTTC
>TRBJ2-2|NA|NA|14|TRBV7-9
CASSPVAGTGELFF
TGTGCCAGCAGTCCCGTAGCAGGCACCGGGGAGCTGTTTTTT
>TRBJ2-3|NA|few|16|TRBV5-4
CASSSGTNMRADTQYF
TGTGCCAGCAGCTCCGGGACAAACATGCGGGCAGATACGCAGTATTTT
>TRBJ2-3|TRBD2|many|14|TRBV27
CASSLGREGDTQYF
TGTGCCAGCAGTTTAGGCAGGGAGGGAGATACGCAGTATTTT
>TRBJ2-2|TRBD2|many|15|TRBV7-8
CASSGIAGPTGELFF
TGTGCCAGCAGTGGGATAGCGGGACCCACCGGGGAGCTGTTTTTT
>TRBJ2-1|TRBD2|NA|16|TRBV5-1
CASSLEPGLGGLGQFF
TGCGCCAGCAGCCTCGAACCGGGACTAGGGGGGTTGGGGCAGTTCTTC
>TRBJ2-7|TRBD2|NA|14|TRBV12-3/TRBV12-4
CASRYEAGAYEQYF
TGTGCCAGCAGATACGAAGCGGGGGCCTACGAGCAGTACTTC
>TRBJ2-5|NA|many|15|TRBV11-2
CASSLYGSNQETQYF
TGTGCCAGCAGCTTATACGGGTCCAACCAAGAGACCCAGTACTTC
>TRBJ1-1|NA|many|11|TRBV5-5
CASGTYTEAFF
TGTGCCAGCGGGACCTACACTGAAGCTTTCTTT
>TRBJ1-1|TRBD1|NA|19|TRBV28
CASSFLLQQGKVMNTEAFF
TGTGCCAGCAGTTTCTTACTCCAACAGGGGAAGGTAATGAACACTGAAGCTTTCTTT
>TRBJ1-5|NA|NA|13|TRBV27
CASSTHLIQPQHF
TGTGCCAGCAGTACTCACCTAATCCAGCCCCAGCATTTT
>TRBJ1-5|NA|NA|15|TRBV6-1
CASKINENSNQPQHF
TGTGCCAGCAAAATCAATGAGAATAGCAATCAGCCCCAGCATTTT
>TRBJ2-2|NA|NA|14|TRBV6-1
CASRALLGTGELFF
TGTGCCAGCAGGGCGCTACTCGGGACCGGGGAGCTGTTTTTT
>TRBJ2-7|NA|NA|15|TRBV5-1
CASSFTTNGPYEQYF
TGCGCCAGCAGCTTCACAACCAACGGGCCCTACGAGCAGTACTTC
>TRBJ2-5|NA|many|14|TRBV7-8
CASSFGAYQETQYF
TGTGCCAGCAGCTTCGGTGCTTACCAAGAGACCCAGTACTTC
>TRBJ2-7|TRBD1|few|15|TRBV11-2
CASSWGQGENYEQYF
TGTGCCAGCAGTTGGGGACAGGGGGAGAATTACGAGCAGTACTTC
>TRBJ2-2|NA|NA|14|TRBV28
CASRTRGLVGELFF
TGTGCCAGCAGGACGCGGGGATTGGTCGGGGAGCTGTTTTTT
>TRBJ1-5|NA|NA|15|TRBV10-3
CASSDGGSGNQPQHF
TGTGCCAGCAGTGACGGGGGATCGGGCAATCAGCCCCAGCATTTT
>TRBJ1-1|NA|few|12|TRBV6-1
CASREGITEAFF
TGTGCCAGCAGAGAAGGCATCACTGAAGCTTTCTTT
>TRBJ2-7|NA|many|13|TRBV4-3
CASSLNQGFEQYF
TGCGCCAGCAGCCTTAACCAGGGATTCGAGCAGTACTTC
>TRBJ1-2|NA|many|13|TRBV12-3/TRBV12-4
CASSYGGARGYTF
TGTGCCAGCAGTTACGGGGGGGCGAGAGGCTACACCTTC
>TRBJ2-5|NA|NA|14|TRBV18
CASSPGEPLETQYF
TGTGCCAGCTCACCAGGAGAGCCCTTAGAGACCCAGTACTTC
>TRBJ2-2|TRBD2|few|18|TRBV7-6
CASSPHLSGGHNTGELFF
TGTGCCAGCAGCCCGCACCTTAGCGGGGGCCATAACACCGGGGAGCTGTTTTTT
>TRBJ2-7|NA|NA|15|TRBV19
CASSIWTQGAYEQYF
TGTGCCAGTAGTATCTGGACCCAGGGAGCCTACGAGCAGTACTTC
>TRBJ1-2|NA|few|15|TRBV6-1
CASSPYRAFDYGYTF
TGTGCCAGCAGCCCTTACAGGGCGTTTGACTATGGCTACACCTTC
>TRBJ2-1|TRBD1|few|15|TRBV29-1
CSGVPGQGSYNEQFF
TGCAGCGGGGTTCCTGGACAGGGGTCCTACAATGAGCAGTTCTTC
>TRBJ2-3|NA|few|16|TRBV9
CASSVDGRFLGDTQYF
TGTGCCAGCAGCGTAGATGGGAGGTTTTTGGGGGATACGCAGTATTTT
>TRBJ2-1|TRBD2|many|15|TRBV7-3
CASSQRTSGYNEQFF
TGTGCCAGCAGCCAGCGGACTAGCGGTTACAATGAGCAGTTCTTC
>TRBJ2-7|NA|NA|15|TRBV19
CASSILKGPSYEQYF
TGTGCCAGTAGTATTTTAAAAGGGCCATCCTACGAGCAGTACTTC
>TRBJ2-5|TRBD1|few|15|TRBV12-3/TRBV12-4
CASSPETGGEKTQYF
TGTGCCAGCAGCCCAGAGACAGGGGGCGAGAAGACCCAGTACTTC
>TRBJ1-2|TRBD1|NA|14|TRBV27
CASSFDRGLHGYTF
TGTGCCAGCAGTTTCGACAGGGGGTTACATGGCTACACCTTC
>TRBJ2-2|TRBD2|NA|15|TRBV28
CASKGGTRNTGELFF
TGTGCCAGCAAGGGGGGGACTAGGAACACCGGGGAGCTGTTTTTT
>TRBJ2-1|TRBD2|NA|17|TRBV19
CASSTDPLAGGHNEQFF
TGTGCCAGTAGTACCGACCCACTAGCGGGAGGGCACAATGAGCAGTTCTTC
>TRBJ1-5|TRBD1|few|16|TRBV20-1
CSASDRVGGLGQPQHF
TGCAGTGCTAGTGACAGGGTGGGGGGTTTGGGCCAGCCCCAGCATTTT